The 16 T cell receptor beta chains in this list originate from one sample, sequenced in a study of monozygotic twins with inflammatory bowel disease. One entry per CDR3 protein, without DNA, is what TCRdb gives after re-calling the 5' RACE reads. This listing includes approximately 150,000 distinct CDR3 sequences. The sequencing sample was made of blood. These receptors all come from a human donor with ulcerative colitis or Crohn's disease, or a healthy co-twin of an affected twin (not recorded which).

The J gene is TRBJ2-1, the V gene TRBV20-1; TCRdb gives TRBD2 as the D gene, but with no DNA this cannot be confirmed. This CDR3 is built from 16 residues. Germline V gives CDR1 DFQATT, CDR2 SNEGSKA (reference sequence). The CDR3 sequence is CSAAPSLGPSYNEQFF.

The V and J genes are TRBV7-6 and TRBJ1-1; without DNA, the TCRdb call of TRBD1 cannot be checked. Germline lookup yields CDR1 SGHVS and CDR2 FNYEAQ. The CDR3 length is 16 residues. CDR3 sequence reads: CASSLETGELATEAFF.

V usage is TRBV5-5 and J usage is TRBJ1-1; TCRdb's D call, TRBD1, is unchecked because there is no DNA. Per the germline V gene, CDR1 is SGHKS and CDR2 is YYEKEE (reference sequence). The CDR3 runs to 16 residues. CDR3 sequence reads: CASSPRPGQGLIEAFF.

The chain joins TRBV4-2 to TRBJ1-5; TCRdb lists TRBD1, though no DNA is available to test this call. The CDR3 sequence is 13 residues long. Germline V CDR1 and CDR2: LGHNA, YNFKEQ. The CDR3 sequence is CASSQEPGQPQHF.

The chain has TRBV6-5 and TRBJ2-2; TCRdb calls TRBD2, which cannot be checked without DNA. Looked up from germline, CDR1 is MNHEY and CDR2 is SVGAGI. The CDR3 runs 17 residues. CDR3 protein: CASSYRGTSLHTGELFF.

J is TRBJ1-2 and V is TRBV18; the TCRdb call, TRBD1, lacks DNA for checking. The CDR3 has 15 residues. The germline gives CDR1 KGHSH, CDR2 LQKENI. The CDR3 region is CASSHPGQGNYGYTF. The entire variable domain, with the rest obtained from reference TRBV18 and TRBJ1-2, is as follows: NAGVMQNPRHLVRRRGQEARLRCSPMKGHSHVYWYRQLPEEGLKFMVYLQKENIIDESGMPKERFSAEFPKEGPSILRIQQVVRGDSAAYFCASSHPGQGNYGYTFGSGTRLTVV.

The gene calls are TRBV7-2 and TRBJ2-7; absent DNA, TCRdb's TRBD1 call cannot be checked. This CDR3 has 16 amino acids. CDR1 is SGHTA and CDR2 is FQGNSA in the germline V gene. The CDR3 reads CASSLAIWTEPYEQYF.

This chain joins TRBV30 and TRBJ2-7. CDR3 length equals 11 residues. Per the germline V gene, CDR1 is GTSNPN and CDR2 is SVGIG (reference sequence). Here the CDR3 reads CAGLDSYEQYF. The full variable domain, in which reference TRBV30 and TRBJ2-7 provide the parts outside the CDR3, is SQTIHQWPATLVQPVGSPLSLECTVEGTSNPNLYWYRQAAGRGLQLLFYSVGIGQISSEVPQNLSASRPQDRQFILSSKKLLLSDSGFYLCAGLDSYEQYFGPGTRLTVT.

The chain carries TRBV29-1 and TRBJ2-2; TCRdb reports TRBD1, a call that lacks DNA to check it against. The CDR3 length is 14 residues. Germline V lookup: CDR1 SQVTM, CDR2 ANQGSEA. The CDR3 sequence is CSVARGGSTGELFF.

The chain uses TRBV5-1 and TRBJ2-5. Germline CDR1 and CDR2: SGHRS and YFSETQ. This CDR3 has 15 amino acids. The CDR3: CASSLAAGDQETQYF.

The V gene is TRBV12-3 or TRBV12-4, the J gene TRBJ2-5; TCRdb's D gene call, TRBD1, goes unchecked for lack of DNA. There are 15 residues in the CDR3. CDR3 amino acids: CASSKQGAMGETQYF.

V usage is TRBV18 and J usage is TRBJ1-5; the D gene TCRdb calls, TRBD1, cannot be checked with no DNA. The V gene's germline CDR1 is KGHSH and CDR2 LQKENI. The CDR3 runs 15 residues. This CDR3 is CASSPTTGEAQPQHF.

The V and J genes are TRBV20-1 and TRBJ1-1; the TRBD1 assignment by TCRdb is unverifiable without DNA. This CDR3 spans 15 amino acids. Germline V gives CDR1 DFQATT, CDR2 SNEGSKA (reference sequence). The CDR3 loop reads CSASTPGTGLTEAFF.

This sequence joins TRBV11-2 and TRBJ2-7; TCRdb's D gene call, TRBD1, goes unchecked for lack of DNA. CDR3 length: 16 residues. Germline assignment: CDR1 SGHAT and CDR2 FQNNGV. CDR3 loop: CASSLVSGEGSYEQYF. The full variable domain, with the rest looked up from reference TRBV11-2 and TRBJ2-7, is EAGVAQSPRYKIIEKRQSVAFWCNPISGHATLYWYQQILGQGPKLLIQFQNNGVVDDSQLPKDRFSAERLKGVDSTLKIQPAKLEDSAVYLCASSLVSGEGSYEQYFGPGTRLTVT.

The gene calls are TRBV5-1 and TRBJ2-3; TCRdb gives TRBD2 as the D gene, but with no DNA this cannot be confirmed. Germline loops: CDR1 SGHRS, CDR2 YFSETQ. The CDR3 is 17 residues long. The CDR3 reads CASSLGLAAVGRNTQYF.

This chain uses TRBV4-3 with TRBJ2-7; TCRdb selects TRBD1, and the lack of DNA leaves this call unchecked. The CDR3 covers 13 residues. CDR1 is LGHNA and CDR2 is YSLEER in the germline V gene. CDR3 residues: CASSSRYLSEQYF.